This entry lists 25 T cell receptor beta chains sequenced from one sample in a study of CD8 T cells in Susac syndrome. The authors reverse transcribed roughly 0.5 to 1 ug RNA with random hexamers. TCRdb re-called the immunoSEQ multiplex PCR reads through MiXCR, storing one row per CDR3 protein. The sample has 130,000 to 150,000 distinct CDR3 sequences, roughly 94% seen once. The sequenced sample was CD4+ T cells from PBMCs. The receptors derive from a human donor in good health.

The J gene is TRBJ1-2, the V gene TRBV20-1; possibly TRBD1 for D (6 bases). The V end lost 7 bases, the J end lost 14 bases, and 23 bases lay between the germline ends. This CDR3 region has 12 residues. Germline V lookup: CDR1 DFQATT, CDR2 SNEGSKA (reference sequence). The CDR3 DNA reads as TGCAGTGTCTGGACAGACTTATATGGCTGGACCTTC. Protein sequence: CSVWTDLYGWTF.

The rearrangement uses TRBV18 and TRBJ2-7; D is possibly TRBD1 or TRBD2 (5 bases each). V lost 3 bases, J lost 3 bases, and 15 bases lay in between. Looked up from germline, CDR1 is KGHSH and CDR2 is LQKENI. The CDR3 has 15 residues. The CDR3 loop is CASSPSQGRGYEQYF. The CDR3 nucleotides are TGTGCCAGCTCACCCTCGCAGGGTCGGGGCTACGAGCAGTACTTC.

CDR3 nucleotides: TGCGCCAGCAGCCCGGACTCTGAAGAGACCCAGTACTTC. As protein: CASSPDSEETQYF. The chain joins TRBV5-1 to TRBJ2-5; possible D gene TRBD2, 5 bases. Trimming removed 4 bases at V and 3 bases at J, with 10 bases between. The CDR3 is 13 amino acids. Germline V CDR1 and CDR2: SGHRS, YFSETQ. The full variable domain, completed using reference TRBV5-1 and TRBJ2-5, is KAGVTQTPRYLIKTRGQQVTLSCSPISGHRSVSWYQQTPGQGLQFLFEYFSETQRNKGNFPGRFSGRQFSNSRSEMNVSTLELGDSALYLCASSPDSEETQYFGPGTRLLVL.

This chain joins TRBV5-4 and TRBJ1-4; 9 bases line up with TRBD1. V gave up 3 bases and J gave up 8 bases; unmatched junction bases: 11. The CDR3 is 16 residues long. Germline values: CDR1 SGHNT, CDR2 YYREEE (reference sequence). The CDR3 spells CASSSSRQGGEEKLFF. CDR3 coding DNA: TGTGCCAGCAGCTCGTCTCGACAGGGGGGGGAGGAAAAACTGTTTTTT. Complete variable domain (other parts from reference TRBV5-4 and TRBJ1-4): ETGVTQSPTHLIKTRGQQVTLRCSSQSGHNTVSWYQQALGQGPQFIFQYYREEENGRGNFPPRFSGLQFPNYSSELNVNALELDDSALYLCASSSSRQGGEEKLFFGSGTQLSVL.

This chain uses TRBV9 with TRBJ2-5, with D possibly TRBD1 on 5 matching bases. The CDR3 covers 14 residues. V was shortened by 2 bases and J by 5 bases, with 13 bases between the two germline ends. Looked up from germline, CDR1 is SGDLS and CDR2 is YYNGEE. The CDR3 DNA reads as TGTGCCAGCAGCGTCCGACAGTTCACGGAGACCCAGTACTTC. It codes for CASSVRQFTETQYF.

The chain employs TRBV2 and TRBJ2-5; D is unclear. The CDR3 covers 12 residues. Germline values: CDR1 SNHLY, CDR2 FYNNEI. Trimming took off 4 bases at V and 5 bases at J, with 8 bases between the two ends. CDR3 in amino acids: CASSGAVETQYF. The CDR3 nucleotides are TGTGCCAGCAGTGGGGCAGTTGAGACCCAGTACTTC.

V and J are TRBV20-1 and TRBJ2-3; unclear D gene. Per germline, CDR1 DFQATT and CDR2 SNEGSKA (reference sequence). The CDR3 length is 10 residues. With 1 base removed from V and 7 bases from J, the gap between germline ends came to 3 bases. For the CDR3, the DNA is TGCAGTGCTAGAGTAAATACGCAGTATTTT. This sequence encodes CSARVNTQYF.

The gene calls are TRBV12-3 or TRBV12-4 and TRBJ2-7, with D possibly TRBD2 on 7 matching bases. Between the trimmed V and J ends, which lost 5 bases and 2 bases, there was a span of 16 bases. CDR3 length: 15 residues. CDR3 in DNA: TGTGCCAGCAGTCCCCGTGGGGGGGCCCCCTACGAGCAGTACTTC. This sequence encodes CASSPRGGAPYEQYF.

This CDR3 reads CASSLMTSGDNEQFF. CDR3 nucleotides: TGTGCCAGCAGCTTGATGACTAGCGGGGACAATGAGCAGTTCTTC. The chain joins TRBV5-4 to TRBJ2-1; 11 positions agree with TRBD2. The CDR3 extends over 15 amino acids. V lost 1 base and J lost 5; bases outside the gene matches: 2. Germline V gives CDR1 SGHNT, CDR2 YYREEE (reference sequence).

The chain has TRBV27 and TRBJ2-2, with 9 bases identical to TRBD2. CDR3 length equals 17 residues. V lost 7 bases and J lost 5; bases outside the gene matches: 14. Germline values: CDR1 MNHEY, CDR2 SMNVEV (reference sequence). CDR3 sequence (DNA): TGTGCCAGCACCCTAAGGAGACTAGCGGAGGGGACCGGGGAGCTGTTTTTT. This sequence encodes CASTLRRLAEGTGELFF.

The table lists this clonotype with a count of one. This chain connects TRBV27 to TRBJ2-7; no clear D. CDR3 length equals 14 residues. The V end was cut by 2 bases, the J end by 7 bases, with 15 bases between. Germline V gives CDR1 MNHEY, CDR2 SMNVEV (reference sequence). CDR3 DNA: TGTGCCAGCAGTTTAAGGGAAGGGCCCTGGGAGCAGTACTTC. It yields the protein CASSLREGPWEQYF.

The rearrangement uses TRBV12-3 or TRBV12-4 and TRBJ2-1; D uncertain. This CDR3 has 16 amino acids. Trimming removed 6 bases at V and 0 bases at J, with 15 bases between. The CDR3 spells CASSPRLLISYNEQFF. The CDR3 nucleotides are TGTGCCAGCAGCCCCCGGTTGTTGATCTCCTACAATGAGCAGTTCTTC.

This chain links TRBV5-6 with TRBJ2-7; 10 nucleotides line up with TRBD1. V dropped 5 bases and J dropped 4; count of bases not matched to a gene: 15. Per the germline V gene, CDR1 is SGHDT and CDR2 is YYEEEE. This CDR3 spans 17 amino acids. In nucleotides, the CDR3 is TGTGCCAGCAGGGCGAGACAGGGGGCAAATAGGGCTTACGAGCAGTACTTC. It codes for CASRARQGANRAYEQYF. The full variable domain, completed using reference TRBV5-6 and TRBJ2-7, is DAGVTQSPTHLIKTRGQQVTLRCSPKSGHDTVSWYQQALGQGPQFIFQYYEEEERQRGNFPDRFSGHQFPNYSSELNVNALLLGDSALYLCASRARQGANRAYEQYFGPGTRLTVT.

V gene TRBV15 combines with J gene TRBJ2-1; 9 bases fit TRBD2. CDR3 size: 17 residues. CDR1 is LNHNV and CDR2 is YYDKDF in the germline V gene (reference sequence). Trimming removed 0 bases from V and 2 bases from J; junction bases left unmatched: 5. CDR3 protein: CATSRDLGGRAYNEQFF. As DNA, the CDR3 is TGTGCCACCAGCAGAGATCTAGGCGGGAGGGCCTACAATGAGCAGTTCTTC.

This clonotype occurred a few times. The chain links TRBV9 to TRBJ1-2, with D possibly TRBD1 on 5 matching bases. The CDR3 sequence is 13 residues long. The germline V gene has CDR1 SGDLS and CDR2 YYNGEE. Trimming removed 4 bases at V and 2 bases at J, with 9 bases between. The CDR3 protein is CASSPRDNYGYTF. The DNA of the CDR3 is TGTGCCAGCAGCCCCCGGGACAACTATGGCTACACCTTC.

The V and J genes are TRBV12-3 or TRBV12-4 and TRBJ2-1, with no clear D. The V and J ends lost 4 bases and 9 bases respectively, with 16 bases between them. The CDR3 covers 14 residues. The CDR3 reads CASSSPPLGIEQFF. For the CDR3, the DNA is TGTGCCAGCAGTTCGCCTCCCCTAGGGATTGAGCAGTTCTTC.

The V and J genes are TRBV23-1 and TRBJ2-7; D not certain. TRBV23-1 is placed among ORFs of uncertain function. The CDR3 has 12 residues. V dropped 4 bases and J dropped 7 bases, with 11 bases sitting between them. CDR3 DNA sequence: TGCGCCAGCAGTCCCTCCGAGGCAGAGCAGTACTTC. Amino acid sequence: CASSPSEAEQYF.

The chain combines TRBV10-3 with TRBJ1-3, with D perhaps matching TRBD1 (5 bases). Germline-derived CDR1 and CDR2 are ENHRY and SYGVKD. This CDR3 contains 12 residues. V was cut by 8 bases and J by 3 bases, with 8 bases left in between. CDR3 in DNA: TGTGCCATCGGGACGATTGGAAACACCATATATTTT. This codes for CAIGTIGNTIYF.

This chain joins TRBV4-1 and TRBJ2-7; D might be TRBD2 (5 bases). Germline CDR1 reads MGHRA; CDR2 reads YSYEKL. The V end lost 0 bases, the J end lost 3 bases, and 12 bases lay between the germline ends. This CDR3 region has 15 residues. The chain's CDR3 is CASSQDPGVNYEQYF. The CDR3 coding sequence is TGCGCCAGCAGCCAAGACCCCGGGGTGAACTACGAGCAGTACTTC.

V and J are TRBV12-3 or TRBV12-4 and TRBJ2-7; 7 bases align to TRBD2. With V trimmed by 4 bases and J by 5 bases, 8 bases remained unmatched. CDR3 length equals 14 residues. The CDR3 DNA is TGTGCCAGCAGTTACGGGGGAGGGAAGGACGAGCAGTACTTC. It translates to CASSYGGGKDEQYF.

This chain joins TRBV30 and TRBJ2-5; 8 positions agree with TRBD2. V lost 2 bases, J lost 1 base, and 6 bases stayed unmatched. Germline CDR1 and CDR2: GTSNPN and SVGIG (reference sequence). The CDR3 is 15 amino acids. CDR3: CAWSNAGGSQETQYF. The CDR3 DNA follows: TGTGCCTGGAGTAACGCGGGAGGAAGCCAAGAGACCCAGTACTTC.

This clonotype was detected only once. This sequence joins TRBV12-3 or TRBV12-4 and TRBJ2-7; TRBD1 might be the D (6 bases). V was pared by 6 bases and J by 3 bases, with 12 bases between. The CDR3 loop spans 13 amino acids. As DNA, the CDR3 is TGTGCCAGCAGGGGGAACAGGGTCTACGAGCAGTACTTC. Its translation: CASRGNRVYEQYF.

This chain connects TRBV6-6 to TRBJ2-7, with a weak D call TRBD2 (5 bases). This CDR3 is 16 amino acids long. Germline V lookup: CDR1 MNHNY, CDR2 SVGAGI (reference sequence). Trimming shortened V by 5 bases and J by 0 bases, and 17 bases separated the two germline ends. This CDR3 is CASSTPPWRSSYEQYF. CDR3 DNA: TGTGCCAGCAGTACCCCTCCGTGGAGGAGCTCCTACGAGCAGTACTTC.

The CDR3 protein is CASSSRRGATEAFF. The CDR3 DNA reads TGCGCCAGCAGCTCAAGACGGGGGGCCACTGAAGCTTTCTTT. The V call is TRBV5-1, the J call TRBJ1-1; perhaps TRBD1 as D (6 bases). The ends were cut back, 3 bases at V and 4 bases at J, with 13 bases in the middle. CDR1 and CDR2 from the germline V gene are SGHRS and YFSETQ. The CDR3 has 14 amino acids.

The chain recombines TRBV20-1 with TRBJ2-5; D may be TRBD1 or TRBD2 (5 bases each). The germline CDR1 and CDR2 sequences are DFQATT and SNEGSKA (reference sequence). The CDR3 loop spans 13 amino acids. The V and J ends lost 3 bases and 5 bases respectively, with 13 bases between them. The CDR3 sequence: CSARGEGSETQYF. DNA for the CDR3: TGCAGTGCTAGGGGAGAGGGGTCGGAGACCCAGTACTTC.